Listed here is a single TCR beta chain. This table comes from immunoSEQ multiplex PCR, and its TCRdb copy is limited to in-frame clones, with some not included. The sample shows 350,000 to 400,000 clones, around nine tenths of them seen only once. V gave up 2 bases and J gave up 5 bases; unmatched junction bases: 7. Germline CDR1 SGHRS, CDR2 YFSETQ. CDR3 length equals 14 residues. This specimen comes from a study of blood T cell repertoires in COVID-19. Looking at the study overall: Sites in the United States, Italy and Spain provided acute and convalescent COVID-19 samples. PBMCs, B-cell-depleted T cells, or T cells provided the cDNA or gDNA that made up the material.

The participants were between about 18 and 90 years old and came from some 25 US areas. Recovered Cohort 3 donors showed two negative PCRs, clearance, or symptom resolution. The rearrangement uses TRBV5-1 and TRBJ2-7; TRBD1 aligns across 7 bases. Material: PBMCs or T cells enriched from blood (not recorded which). The clonotype originates from a woman in her twenties or thirties who had recovered from COVID-19. In DNA, the CDR3 is TGCGCCAGCAGCTTTGGCGACAGGGACCACGAGCAGTACTTC. It translates to CASSFGDRDHEQYF.